One sample yielded the 22 T cell receptor beta chains listed below, sequenced in a study of human T cells and chemical hapten exposure. From the RACE reads, TCRdb called clonotypes with MiXCR, one entry per CDR3 protein. Of a few hundred thousand distinct CDR3 sequences detected, over 6% appear once; the ten largest clones hold around 5.8%. Time point denoted: patch test 2, 6 weeks after DPC sensitization. Treatment: therapeutic diphenylcyclopropenone sensitization with weekly scalp DPC. The sample was whole blood, taken in connection with sensitization to the hapten diphenylcyclopropenone (DPC). These receptors were collected from a woman under 30 with alopecia areata. Some clones in this sample may be carry-over from other donors' samples.

This clonotype was found a few times. The rearrangement uses TRBV2 and TRBJ1-6; 7 bases are shared with TRBD1. Germline V gene sequence: CDR1 SNHLY, CDR2 FYNNEI. The CDR3 has 14 amino acids. The J segment lost 7 bases and the V segment lost 8 bases, leaving 8 bases of the junction unmatched. CDR3 in DNA: TGTGCCAGCCGGGACCAGGGGGGAAATTCACCCCTCCACTTT. This translates into CASRDQGGNSPLHF.

This clonotype has ten or more counts. The chain joins TRBV7-2 to TRBJ1-2, with D tentatively TRBD1 (5 bases). The V gene's germline CDR1 is SGHTA and CDR2 FQGNSA. Trimming cost V 4 bases and J 8 bases, with 14 bases left between them. CDR3 length: 13 residues. This chain's CDR3 is CASSWDGRQGYTF. The CDR3 coding sequence is TGTGCCAGCAGCTGGGACGGACGTCAAGGCTACACCTTC.

This rearrangement joins TRBV2 to TRBJ2-1; D possibly uses TRBD1 or TRBD2 (5 bases each). This CDR3 contains 12 residues. Germline V gene sequence: CDR1 SNHLY, CDR2 FYNNEI. V was clipped by 7 bases and J by 14 bases, with 18 bases between them. CDR3 sequence reads: CASTTVGERKFF. The CDR3 nucleotides are TGTGCCAGCACTACCGTGGGGGAGCGTAAGTTCTTC.

The chain couples TRBV7-2 to TRBJ2-2, with D perhaps TRBD1 (6 bases). The germline V and J ends were trimmed by 0 bases and 6 bases, with 11 bases remaining between them. The CDR3 is made up of 15 amino acids. Per the germline V gene, CDR1 is SGHTA and CDR2 is FQGNSA. CDR3 sequence (DNA): TGTGCCAGCAGCTTAGCGGGCAGGGGATCCGGGGAGCTGTTTTTT. Encoded protein: CASSLAGRGSGELFF.

V gene TRBV5-1 combines with J gene TRBJ2-7, with TRBD1 identical over 9 bases. Germline V CDR1 and CDR2: SGHRS, YFSETQ. The CDR3 length is 13 residues. The trim removed 4 bases at V and 5 bases at J, leaving 4 bases unmatched. The CDR3 is CASSITGGHEQYF. Here the CDR3 DNA reads TGCGCCAGCAGCATTACAGGGGGCCACGAGCAGTACTTC.

The V and J genes are TRBV7-2 and TRBJ1-1, with a tentative D call TRBD1 (6 bases). The germline CDR1 and CDR2 sequences are SGHTA and FQGNSA. The V end was cut by 5 bases, the J end by 4 bases, with 17 bases between. This CDR3 contains 15 residues. The DNA of the CDR3 is TGTGCCAGCAGCGAATCGTGGGGGGCTGGCACTGAAGCTTTCTTT. It is translated as CASSESWGAGTEAFF.

This clonotype was counted ten times or more. The chain joins TRBV5-6 to TRBJ1-4; D remains unclear. CDR1 and CDR2 from the germline V gene are SGHDT and YYEEEE. The CDR3 has 14 residues. The V end was cut by 0 bases, the J end by 8 bases, with 11 bases between. CDR3 sequence (DNA): TGTGCCAGCAGCTTGGTTTCAGCTGGGGAAAAACTGTTTTTT. Its translation is CASSLVSAGEKLFF.

This clonotype was found many times. The chain links TRBV20-1 to TRBJ2-1, with TRBD2 matching 11 bases. Germline V gene data show CDR1 as DFQATT and CDR2 as SNEGSKA (reference sequence). V lost 0 bases and J lost 7; bases outside the gene matches: 2. There are 14 residues in the CDR3. CDR3 amino acids: CSARDPSGGNEQFF. CDR3 in DNA: TGCAGTGCTAGAGATCCTAGCGGGGGGAATGAGCAGTTCTTC.

The sample holds many counts of this clonotype. The rearrangement links TRBV12-3 or TRBV12-4 to TRBJ1-1, with D possibly matching TRBD1 (5 bases). Trimming left V 3 bases short and J 3 bases short, with 11 bases between. CDR3 size: 14 residues. CDR3 nucleotides: TGTGCCAGCAGTTTTACATGGGGGGACACTGAAGCTTTCTTT. Its protein is CASSFTWGDTEAFF.

Ten or more counts support this clonotype. The chain uses TRBV4-2 and TRBJ1-5; possible D gene TRBD1, 6 bases. The CDR3 spans 13 residues. Germline V gives CDR1 LGHNA, CDR2 YNFKEQ. Trimming pared 3 bases from V and 7 bases from J, leaving 10 bases between. CDR3 coding DNA: TGTGCCAGCAGCCAGGGGGCTGGACAGCCCCAGCATTTT. It translates to CASSQGAGQPQHF.

This clonotype was picked up many times. The gene calls are TRBV3-1 and TRBJ1-2, with D possibly TRBD1 on 5 matching bases. V lost 0 bases, J lost 6 bases, and 11 bases lay in between. The CDR3 length is 14 residues. The germline gives CDR1 LGHDT, CDR2 YNNKEL (reference sequence). The CDR3 DNA follows: TGTGCCAGCAGCCAAGACGTCGGGGGGGATGGCTACACCTTC. It is translated as CASSQDVGGDGYTF.

This clonotype was picked up a small number of times. The CDR3 loop is CASIGARANEKLFF. In DNA, the CDR3 is TGTGCCAGCATAGGAGCCCGGGCTAATGAAAAACTGTTTTTT. The chain has TRBV2 and TRBJ1-4; D gene unclear. CDR3 size: 14 residues. Germline loops: CDR1 SNHLY, CDR2 FYNNEI. The ends were cut back, 7 bases at V and 3 bases at J, with 12 bases in the middle.

In this sample, this clonotype turned up a few times. The J gene is TRBJ2-3, the V gene TRBV4-2; D not certain. There are 15 residues in the CDR3. Trimming removed 0 bases from V and 2 bases from J, with 9 bases in between. From germline, CDR1 is LGHNA and CDR2 YNFKEQ. This CDR3 reads CASSQDFRITDTQYF. CDR3 sequence (DNA): TGTGCCAGCAGCCAAGATTTCAGAATCACAGATACGCAGTATTTT.

At least ten counts were recorded for this clonotype. The rearrangement uses TRBV11-1 and TRBJ2-2; no firm D call. The CDR3 length is 14 residues. Germline V gene lookup returns CDR1 SGHAT and CDR2 FQDESV (reference sequence). V dropped 3 bases and J dropped 1 base, with 6 bases sitting between them. The DNA of the CDR3 is TGTGCCAGCAGCTTTCGAAGGAACACCGGGGAGCTGTTTTTT. It encodes CASSFRRNTGELFF.

This clonotype was detected ten times or more. The chain links TRBV7-9 to TRBJ2-7, with a tentative D call TRBD1 (5 bases). In germline, CDR1 is SEHNR, CDR2 FQNEAQ (reference sequence). This CDR3 is 14 amino acids long. Trimming shortened V by 1 base and J by 2 bases, and 9 bases separated the two germline ends. The CDR3 coding sequence is TGTGCCAGCAGCTTAGGGCACAGGACCTACGAGCAGTACTTC. It specifies CASSLGHRTYEQYF.

This clonotype was seen repeatedly, ten times or more. CDR3 DNA sequence: TGCAGCGTTGAAGATAAAGGAGGATGGACAGAAGAAGCTTTCTTT. Protein: CSVEDKGGWTEEAFF. J is TRBJ1-1 and V is TRBV29-1, with a tentative D call TRBD1 (6 bases). Germline V lookup: CDR1 SQVTM, CDR2 ANQGSEA. The CDR3 covers 15 residues. The V gene lost 0 bases and the J gene lost 8 bases, with 19 bases spanning the gap.

This sequence joins TRBV15 and TRBJ2-3, with 7 bases identical to TRBD2. Unmatched junction bases numbered 3, after V lost 3 bases and J lost 0 bases. The CDR3 consists of 15 residues. The V gene's germline CDR1 is LNHNV and CDR2 YYDKDF (reference sequence). CDR3 region: CATSSERGSTDTQYF. The CDR3 coding sequence is TGTGCCACCAGCAGCGAGCGGGGCAGCACAGATACGCAGTATTTT. The variable domain in full, completed from reference TRBV15 and TRBJ2-3, reads DAMVIQNPRYQVTQFGKPVTLSCSQTLNHNVMYWYQQKSSQAPKLLFHYYDKDFNNEADTPDNFQSRRPNTSFCFLDIRSPGLGDTAMYLCATSSERGSTDTQYFGPGTRLTVL.

This clonotype was picked up a small number of times. V usage is TRBV4-2 and J usage is TRBJ1-6, with D possibly being TRBD1 (5 bases). Germline V gene sequence: CDR1 LGHNA, CDR2 YNFKEQ. This CDR3 is 16 amino acids long. Trimming removed 3 bases from V and 10 bases from J, with 19 bases in between. CDR3 amino acids: CASSQGPDTYMSPLHF. The CDR3 region has the DNA TGTGCCAGCAGCCAGGGGCCGGACACCTACATGTCACCCCTCCACTTT.

This clonotype was found a few times. This chain uses TRBV7-9 with TRBJ2-1; D could derive from TRBD1 or TRBD2 (5 bases each). The CDR3 loop spans 13 amino acids. Germline-derived CDR1 and CDR2 are SEHNR and FQNEAQ (reference sequence). V was pared by 3 bases and J by 8 bases, with 11 bases between. CDR3 residues: CASSFGGNDEQFF. DNA of the CDR3: TGTGCCAGCAGCTTTGGGGGTAACGATGAGCAGTTCTTC. The full variable domain, completed using reference TRBV7-9 and TRBJ2-1, is DTGVSQNPRHKITKRGQNVTFRCDPISEHNRLYWYRQTLGQGPEFLTYFQNEAQLEKSRLLSDRFSAERPKGSFSTLEIQRTEQGDSAMYLCASSFGGNDEQFFGPGTRLTVL.

This clonotype came up many times. The chain uses TRBV13 and TRBJ2-6; TRBD1 matches 10 bases. Germline loops: CDR1 PRHDT, CDR2 FYEKMQ (reference sequence). V gave up 4 bases and J gave up 2 bases; unmatched junction bases: 11. The length of the CDR3 is 19 residues. DNA of the CDR3: TGTGCCAGCAGCTCCCGGGACAGGGGAACATTAGCTGGGGCCAACGTCCTGACTTTC. Its protein product is CASSSRDRGTLAGANVLTF.

This rearrangement joins TRBV5-1 to TRBJ2-5; a weak D match, TRBD2 (5 bases). CDR1 is SGHRS, CDR2 YFSETQ, per germline. The CDR3 extends over 16 amino acids. V was shortened by 5 bases and J by 5 bases, with 22 bases between the two germline ends. The CDR3 region is CASRVGEVTLLETQYF. In DNA, the CDR3 is TGCGCCAGCAGGGTCGGGGAAGTCACCCTTCTGGAGACCCAGTACTTC.

In the case of this clonotype: A clone one base away is much larger, so this may be a read error. The chain has TRBV10-3 and TRBJ1-1; TRBD1 matches at 8 bases. The J segment lost 1 base and the V segment lost 6 bases, leaving 7 bases of the junction unmatched. The CDR3 extends over 15 amino acids. Per germline, CDR1 ENHRY and CDR2 SYGVKD. The CDR3 region is CAIRTGARANTEAFF. The CDR3 DNA sequence: TGTGCCATCAGGACAGGGGCCAGGGCGAACACTGAAGCTTTCTTT.